The 21 T cell receptor beta chains in this list originate from one sample, sequenced in a study of regulatory T cells in long-lasting Graves disease. The time point here: persistent/refractory GD, antithyroid drugs over 5 years with positive TRAb. RNA from PBMCs was the source of the TCR library. The TCR beta library used iRepertoire HTBI primers with Arm-PCR amplification of CDR3. Via MiXCR, TCRdb re-called the multiplex PCR reads, giving one row per CDR3 protein. The sample shows roughly 400,000 distinct CDR3 sequences, around a fifth of them seen only once. Here the sequenced sample was peripheral blood mononuclear cells (PBMCs), taken when the disease was refractory, from a patient treated with antithyroid drugs. These receptors came from a female donor with Graves disease.

This clonotype was picked up many times. V is TRBV30 and J is TRBJ1-2; D call uncertain. This CDR3 comprises 13 residues. Germline CDR1 and CDR2: GTSNPN and SVGIG (reference sequence). Trimming cost V 8 bases and J 0 bases, with 13 bases left between them. CDR3 sequence reads: CALILQPNYGYTF. The CDR3 DNA follows: TGTGCCCTCATACTGCAGCCTAACTATGGCTACACCTTC. Full variable domain (remainder filled in from reference TRBV30 and TRBJ1-2): SQTIHQWPATLVQPVGSPLSLECTVEGTSNPNLYWYRQAAGRGLQLLFYSVGIGQISSEVPQNLSASRPQDRQFILSSKKLLLSDSGFYLCALILQPNYGYTFGSGTRLTVV.

This clonotype was seen more than once but under ten times. The chain has TRBV5-1 and TRBJ2-7, with 9 positions matching TRBD1. This CDR3 has 16 amino acids. The J segment lost 0 bases and the V segment lost 4 bases, leaving 8 bases of the junction unmatched. CDR1 is SGHRS, CDR2 YFSETQ, per germline. In nucleotides, the CDR3 is TGCGCCAGCAGCAGGTCCGACAGGGGGGACTCCTACGAGCAGTACTTC. Its protein is CASSRSDRGDSYEQYF.

Comment on this clonotype: Being one base from a much bigger clone, this may be a read error. The chain uses TRBV20-1 and TRBJ1-2; no definite D call. Germline CDR1 reads DFQATT; CDR2 reads SNEGSKA (reference sequence). CDR3 length equals 14 residues. The CDR3 spells CSASRTDSNYGHTF. The CDR3 DNA follows: TGCAGTGCGTCCCGGACGGACTCCAACTATGGCCACACCTTC.

This chain joins TRBV5-5 and TRBJ2-7, with D possibly TRBD1 on 6 matching bases. Germline V gene data show CDR1 as SGHKS and CDR2 as YYEKEE (reference sequence). The CDR3 has 16 residues. V lost 4 bases and J 0 bases, leaving 17 bases between the germline ends. CDR3 in amino acids: CASSAQGNPSSYEQYF. Here the CDR3 DNA reads TGTGCCAGCAGCGCCCAGGGGAATCCTAGCTCCTACGAGCAGTACTTC.

This chain joins TRBV9 and TRBJ2-7; no definite D call. Germline CDR1 reads SGDLS; CDR2 reads YYNGEE. The CDR3 sequence is 15 residues long. The V end lost 0 bases, the J end lost 2 bases, and 12 bases lay between the germline ends. The CDR3 DNA reads TGTGCCAGCAGCGTAGAAGCTGATTTCCCCTACGAGCAGTACTTC. Encoded protein: CASSVEADFPYEQYF.

Regarding this clonotype: This could be a read error, since a much larger clone is one nucleotide away. No DNA is shown, since the ends of the CDR3 on it are uncertain; the CDR3 is the one TCRdb lists. The rearrangement uses TRBV3-1 and TRBJ1-1; TRBD1 is the table's D call, not checked against the DNA. The CDR3 is 15 amino acids long, termini counted. Germline V gives CDR1 LGHDT, CDR2 YNNKEL (reference sequence). CDR3 residues: CASSPRVGAGTEALF.

This clonotype was seen many times. The J gene is TRBJ2-5, the V gene TRBV6-1; D might be TRBD1 (5 bases). CDR1 is MNHNS and CDR2 is SASEGT in the germline V gene. The CDR3 is 13 amino acids. Trimming cost V 6 bases and J 5 bases, with 13 bases left between them. For the CDR3, the DNA is TGTGCCAGCAGAACCTCAGGGCGGGAGACCCAGTACTTC. This gives the protein CASRTSGRETQYF.

This clonotype was seen at least ten times. The chain employs TRBV7-9 and TRBJ2-7; tentative D call: TRBD2 (5 bases). The CDR3 runs 15 residues. Trimming shortened V by 6 bases and J by 6 bases, and 21 bases separated the two germline ends. The germline gives CDR1 SEHNR, CDR2 FQNEAQ (reference sequence). CDR3 coding DNA: TGTGCCAGCAGTCATGGGGTAGGGCAAGCGGCCGAGCAGTACTTC. Its protein is CASSHGVGQAAEQYF.

This clonotype was seen repeatedly, ten times or more. The genes are TRBV12-3 or TRBV12-4 and TRBJ1-4; D is possibly TRBD1 (5 bases). The CDR3 length is 13 residues. Trimming removed 7 bases at V and 5 bases at J, with 11 bases between. The CDR3 DNA reads as TGTGCCAGCAACAGGAACAGGAATGAAAAACTGTTTTTT. Protein product: CASNRNRNEKLFF.

The rearrangement uses TRBV24-1 and TRBJ2-3; possibly TRBD2 for D (5 bases). Trimming pared 6 bases from V and 1 base from J, leaving 10 bases between. Germline V gene data show CDR1 as KGHDR and CDR2 as SFDVKD. The CDR3 spans 14 residues. Here the CDR3 reads CATSSGGRTDTQYF. CDR3 sequence (DNA): TGTGCCACCAGTTCGGGCGGGCGCACAGATACGCAGTATTTT.

This clonotype has ten or more counts. The chain recombines TRBV2 with TRBJ2-7, with D uncertain. The germline V gene has CDR1 SNHLY and CDR2 FYNNEI. V was pared by 9 bases and J by 2 bases, with 11 bases between. The CDR3 runs to 12 residues. Written as DNA, the CDR3 is TGTGCCAGTCGACTGGTTACCTACGAGCAGTACTTC. Residues: CASRLVTYEQYF.

There are many counts of this clonotype. V is TRBV7-9 and J is TRBJ2-7; D unclear. The ends were cut back, 2 bases at V and 0 bases at J, with 11 bases in the middle. In germline, CDR1 is SEHNR, CDR2 FQNEAQ (reference sequence). The CDR3 covers 15 residues. In nucleotides, the CDR3 is TGTGCCAGCAGCTTAACTCCGGCTAGCTCCTACGAGCAGTACTTC. Amino acid sequence: CASSLTPASSYEQYF.

This rearrangement joins TRBV6-1 to TRBJ1-5; D is ambiguous. The CDR3 is 14 residues long. V lost 2 bases to trimming and J lost 6 bases, with 11 bases between them. Per the germline V gene, CDR1 is MNHNS and CDR2 is SASEGT. The CDR3 loop reads CASSERKRIQPQHF. DNA for the CDR3: TGTGCCAGCAGTGAAAGAAAACGGATTCAGCCCCAGCATTTT.

This clonotype was seen at least ten times. The chain recombines TRBV11-2 with TRBJ1-1, with TRBD1 as a possible D gene (6 bases). Trimming stripped 1 base from V and 4 bases from J, with 10 bases between. The CDR3 extends over 14 amino acids. Germline V gene sequence: CDR1 SGHAT, CDR2 FQNNGV. CDR3 nucleotide sequence: TGTGCCAGCAGCTTAGGGGACACAGGCACTGAAGCTTTCTTT. This gives the protein CASSLGDTGTEAFF.

At least ten counts were recorded for this clonotype. The genes are TRBV28 and TRBJ2-7; 10 nucleotides line up with TRBD1. Germline-derived CDR1 and CDR2 are MDHEN and SYDVKM. Germline trimming cut 1 base from V and 2 bases from J; bases unmatched to any gene: 5. The CDR3 consists of 16 residues. The CDR3 spells CASSLSRDRGTYEQYF. CDR3 DNA: TGTGCCAGCAGTTTATCTCGGGACAGGGGAACCTACGAGCAGTACTTC.

This clonotype was recorded a few times. V is TRBV28 and J is TRBJ1-6; D call uncertain. Germline V gene lookup returns CDR1 MDHEN and CDR2 SYDVKM. V was shortened by 3 bases and J by 0 bases, with 12 bases between the two germline ends. The CDR3 spans 17 residues. The CDR3 DNA follows: TGTGCCAGCAGTTTTCGGGGATCCAGCTCCTATAATTCACCCCTCCACTTT. Residues: CASSFRGSSSYNSPLHF.

This clonotype was seen at least ten times. The chain combines TRBV11-2 with TRBJ2-7; possible D gene TRBD2, 6 bases. CDR1 SGHAT and CDR2 FQNNGV come from the germline V gene. Trimming pared 5 bases from V and 3 bases from J, leaving 20 bases between. The CDR3 is 16 residues long. This CDR3 reads CASSKAPGVSGYEQYF. CDR3 sequence (DNA): TGTGCCAGCAGCAAAGCCCCGGGGGTCTCTGGCTACGAGCAGTACTTC.

In this sample, this clonotype turned up many times. The chain has TRBV7-8 and TRBJ2-7; 10 bases agree with TRBD2. The germline gives CDR1 SGHVS, CDR2 FQNEAQ. The J segment lost 2 bases and the V segment lost 5 bases, leaving 6 bases of the junction unmatched. The CDR3 extends over 15 amino acids. The DNA of the CDR3 is TGTGCCAGCAGCCAAACTAGCGGGATTACCTACGAGCAGTACTTC. It specifies CASSQTSGITYEQYF.

The gene calls are TRBV28 and TRBJ1-5, with 11 bases matching TRBD1. The V gene end was trimmed by 7 bases and the J gene end by 7 bases; junction bases not matched to a gene: 12. Per germline, CDR1 MDHEN and CDR2 SYDVKM. The CDR3 is 16 residues long. The CDR3 nucleotides are TGTGCCAGCACTTTCCTAAGGGGACAGGGGGGACAGCCCCAGCATTTT. As protein: CASTFLRGQGGQPQHF. The whole variable domain, remainder taken from reference TRBV28 and TRBJ1-5, is DVKVTQSSRYLVKRTGEKVFLECVQDMDHENMFWYRQDPGLGLRLIYFSYDVKMKEKGDIPEGYSVSREKKERFSLILESASTNQTSMYLCASTFLRGQGGQPQHFGDGTRLSIL.

This clonotype showed up just a few times. The rearrangement joins TRBV10-3 to TRBJ2-2; 7 nucleotides agree with TRBD2. V shed 7 bases and J 0 bases; nucleotides not matched to a gene: 17. Germline values: CDR1 ENHRY, CDR2 SYGVKD. The CDR3 has 19 residues. CDR3 in amino acids: CAINDPTLTSTANTGELFF. The CDR3 DNA is TGTGCCATCAATGATCCAACCCTGACTAGCACCGCGAACACCGGGGAGCTGTTTTTT.

This clonotype appeared a few times. An end of the junction differs from the germline gene, which may be a read error. The CDR3 loop is CSARGLAILAKNIQYF. CDR3 nucleotide sequence: TGCAGTGCCAGAGGACTAGCGATCTTAGCCAAAAACATTCAGTACTTC. The chain joins TRBV20-1 to TRBJ2-4; TRBD2 agrees at 9 bases. The CDR3 is 16 residues long. Per germline, CDR1 DFQATT and CDR2 SNEGSKA (reference sequence).